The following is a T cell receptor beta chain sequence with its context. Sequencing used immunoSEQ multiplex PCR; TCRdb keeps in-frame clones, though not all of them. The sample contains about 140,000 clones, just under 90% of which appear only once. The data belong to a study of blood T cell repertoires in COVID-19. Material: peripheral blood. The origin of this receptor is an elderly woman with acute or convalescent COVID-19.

The CDR3 sequence is CASSWGQGDGYTF. The CDR3 DNA reads as TGTGCCAGCAGTTGGGGACAGGGGGATGGCTACACCTTC. The chain employs TRBV6-6 and TRBJ1-2; 11 positions match TRBD1. The CDR3 covers 13 residues. CDR1 MNHNY and CDR2 SVGAGI come from the germline V gene (reference sequence). V shed 4 bases, J shed 6 bases, and the junction held 1 base outside the gene matches.